This TCR beta chain was sequenced for a study of HIV-infected patients and healthy controls. The table lists this clonotype with a few counts. The V end was cut by 3 bases, the J end by 2 bases, with 6 bases between. The length of the CDR3 is 13 residues. The germline V gene encodes CDR1 SGHRS and CDR2 YFSETQ. Using its own MiXCR run on the 5' RACE reads, TCRdb lists one record per CDR3 protein. The sample lists tens of thousands of distinct CDR3 sequences, approximately 21% seen once, with around 1.4% in the top ten. The specimen was CD4+ T cells from blood. This TCR was recovered from a human donor in good health. This chain links TRBV5-1 with TRBJ1-3; no reliable D call. DNA for the CDR3: TGCGCCAGCAGCTCAAGACCTGGAAACACCATATATTTT. Its translation is CASSSRPGNTIYF.